These T cell receptor beta chains were read from a single sample in a study of cytomegalovirus exposure and HLA in healthy donors. Using immunoSEQ multiplex PCR, the repertoire was profiled, and TCRdb retains in-frame clones only, with some absent. The profile shows 140,000 to 150,000 clones, around four fifths of them singletons. Sequenced input: PBMCs. These receptor sequences come from a male donor in good health and CMV-seronegative. The CDR3 runs from the conserved cysteine through the conserved F or W. D genes are given only for firm matches. Clone size is shown for a subset of rows, as once, few, many or a class of expanded clone.

CDR3	DNA	size	V	D	J
CASTPMDRQNSPLHF	TGTGCCAGCACTCCTATGGACCGACAGAATTCACCCCTCCACTTT	NA	TRBV6-5	NA	TRBJ1-6
CSSSFPPGLAGIDTQYF	TGTTCCAGCAGCTTTCCGCCGGGACTAGCGGGTATAGATACGCAGTATTTT	NA	TRBV7-9	TRBD2	TRBJ2-3
CSVEEHRAKRQPQHF	TGCAGCGTTGAAGAGCACAGGGCAAAGCGTCAGCCCCAGCATTTT	once	TRBV29-1	NA	TRBJ1-5
CASTDRQGVGETTEAFF	TGTGCCAGCACTGACCGACAGGGGGTTGGGGAGACCACTGAAGCTTTCTTT	NA	TRBV7-9	TRBD1	TRBJ1-1
CASSNSGVSGGDNEQFF	TGTGCCAGCAGCAACTCCGGTGTTAGCGGGGGGGACAATGAGCAGTTCTTC	NA	TRBV7-9	TRBD2	TRBJ2-1
CASARAGLLSSGNTIYF	TGTGCCAGCGCCAGGGCAGGGCTACTGTCCTCTGGAAACACCATATATTTT	NA	TRBV9	NA	TRBJ1-3
CASLTSGKTYNEQFF	TGTGCCAGCCTGACTAGCGGGAAGACTTACAATGAGCAGTTCTTC	once	TRBV2	TRBD2	TRBJ2-1
CASSLVRDRRYEQYF	TGTGCCAGCAGCTTAGTTAGGGACAGGAGGTACGAGCAGTACTTC	once	TRBV7-2	TRBD1	TRBJ2-7
CASSAGLAGPDTQYF	TGTGCCAGCAGCGCGGGACTAGCGGGACCAGATACGCAGTATTTT	NA	TRBV7-9	TRBD2	TRBJ2-3
CASSPDRGSGNTIYF	TGTGCCAGCAGCCCGGACAGGGGCTCTGGAAACACCATATATTTT	NA	TRBV5-4	TRBD1	TRBJ1-3
CSVGDRYNEQFF	TGCAGCGTCGGTGACAGATACAATGAGCAGTTCTTC	once	TRBV29-1	NA	TRBJ2-1
CASSQNGLYTDTQYF	TGTGCCAGCAGCCAAAACGGACTGTACACAGATACGCAGTATTTT	NA	TRBV7-3	NA	TRBJ2-3
CASSLAPANSYIYGYTF	TGTGCCAGCAGCTTAGCGCCCGCAAATTCCTATATCTATGGCTACACCTTC	few	TRBV7-6	NA	TRBJ1-2
CASSPKGQGHQPQHF	TGTGCCAGTAGTCCTAAGGGACAGGGCCATCAGCCCCAGCATTTT	NA	TRBV19	TRBD1	TRBJ1-5
CASSLAGGRGYEQYF	TGCGCCAGCAGCTTGGCCGGAGGGCGCGGCTACGAGCAGTACTTC	NA	TRBV5-1	NA	TRBJ2-7
CASSVTGGMATDTQYF	TGTGCCAGCTCCGTAACGGGGGGGATGGCGACAGATACGCAGTATTTT	NA	TRBV18	TRBD2	TRBJ2-3
CASSAIAGTSTDTQYF	TGTGCCAGCAGCGCGATAGCGGGGACTAGCACAGATACGCAGTATTTT	few	TRBV9	TRBD2	TRBJ2-3
CASSRVPGREETQYF	TGTGCCAGCAGTAGGGTTCCTGGGAGGGAAGAGACCCAGTACTTC	once	TRBV27	TRBD2	TRBJ2-5
CASSSGQGTYGYTF	TGTGCCAGCAGCTCGGGACAGGGGACATATGGCTACACCTTC	NA	TRBV5-4	TRBD1	TRBJ1-2
CASSQQGTGNTIYF	TGCGCCAGCAGCCAACAGGGAACTGGAAACACCATATATTTT	NA	TRBV5-1	NA	TRBJ1-3
CASSPDRANTEAFF	TGTGCCAGCAGTCCCGACAGAGCGAACACTGAAGCTTTCTTT	NA	TRBV6-5	NA	TRBJ1-1
CAISDLDRGLYNEQFF	TGTGCCATCAGTGACCTGGACAGGGGGCTTTACAATGAGCAGTTCTTC	NA	TRBV10-3	TRBD1	TRBJ2-1
CAISEGGAGSNYGYTF	TGTGCCATCAGTGAAGGCGGTGCGGGGTCCAACTATGGCTACACCTTC	NA	TRBV10-3	NA	TRBJ1-2
CASRGTGEKTQYF	TGTGCCAGCCGAGGGACAGGGGAGAAGACCCAGTACTTC	NA	TRBV6-5	TRBD1	TRBJ2-5
CASSLAGANNEQFF	TGTGCCAGCAGCTTAGCGGGGGCGAACAATGAGCAGTTCTTC	NA	TRBV25-1	TRBD2	TRBJ2-1
CASSEAPTSYNEQFF	TGTGCCAGCAGTGAAGCGCCTACTTCCTACAATGAGCAGTTCTTC	few	TRBV6-1	NA	TRBJ2-1
CASSQELAGPSTDTQYF	TGCGCCAGCAGCCAAGAACTAGCGGGGCCAAGCACAGATACGCAGTATTTT	medium-sized	TRBV4-3	TRBD2	TRBJ2-3
CASSIGTSGRSSNEQFF	TGTGCCAGTAGTATCGGGACTAGCGGGAGGTCAAGCAATGAGCAGTTCTTC	once	TRBV19	TRBD2	TRBJ2-1
CATSRDLTSTDTQYF	TGTGCCACCAGCAGAGATCTGACTAGCACAGATACGCAGTATTTT	NA	TRBV15	NA	TRBJ2-3
CATQGSSYNSPLHF	TGTGCCACCCAGGGGAGCTCCTATAATTCACCCCTCCACTTT	NA	TRBV28	NA	TRBJ1-6
CASSLVGTGSGYTF	TGTGCCAGCAGCTTGGTAGGGACAGGGTCTGGCTACACCTTC	few	TRBV5-4	TRBD1	TRBJ1-2
CASSDDMAVHEQYF	TGTGCCAGTAGTGATGATATGGCAGTCCACGAGCAGTACTTC	once	TRBV19	NA	TRBJ2-7
CASSFFGTVHSNQPQHF	TGTGCCAGCAGCTTTTTTGGGACAGTCCATAGCAATCAGCCCCAGCATTTT	NA	TRBV7-2	TRBD1	TRBJ1-5
CASSYLTGSSYEQYF	TGTGCCAGCAGTTACCTGACAGGGAGCTCCTACGAGCAGTACTTC	NA	TRBV6-5	TRBD1	TRBJ2-7
CASRHRGETQYF	TGTGCCAGTAGGCACAGGGGGGAGACCCAGTACTTC	NA	TRBV19	TRBD1	TRBJ2-5
CASTGLAESEQYF	TGCGCCAGCACAGGACTAGCCGAGAGCGAGCAGTACTTC	NA	TRBV5-1	TRBD2	TRBJ2-7
CASSFGQGTTGELFF	TGTGCCAGCAGCTTCGGACAGGGGACCACCGGGGAGCTGTTTTTT	NA	TRBV5-6	TRBD1	TRBJ2-2
CAISGGQPTNYGYTF	TGTGCCATCAGTGGGGGACAGCCAACTAACTATGGCTACACCTTC	few	TRBV10-3	TRBD1	TRBJ1-2
CASKNGDYGTDGYEQYF	TGTGCCAGCAAGAATGGGGACTACGGGACGGACGGCTACGAGCAGTACTTC	NA	TRBV2	TRBD2	TRBJ2-7
CASSESGRSYNEQFF	TGTGCCAGCAGCGAGAGCGGGAGGTCCTACAATGAGCAGTTCTTC	NA	TRBV5-4	TRBD2	TRBJ2-1
CASSSSRDRLFHALTDTQYF	TGTGCCAGCAGCTCGTCTAGGGACAGGTTGTTCCACGCGTTGACAGATACGCAGTATTTT	NA	TRBV5-4	TRBD1	TRBJ2-3
CASSYSILWTGYGYTF	TGTGCCAGCAGTTACTCGATTCTTTGGACAGGTTATGGCTACACCTTC	NA	TRBV6-7	TRBD1	TRBJ1-2
CASSKAKTSGDTDTQYF	TGTGCCAGCAGCAAAGCTAAGACTAGCGGGGACACAGATACGCAGTATTTT	NA	TRBV21-1	NA	TRBJ2-3
CASSLRPGGKEKLFF	TGTGCCAGCAGTTTAAGACCCGGGGGGAAAGAAAAACTGTTTTTT	NA	TRBV28	NA	TRBJ1-4
CASSQAGTENTEAFF	TGCGCCAGCAGCCAAGCCGGGACAGAGAACACTGAAGCTTTCTTT	NA	TRBV4-3	TRBD1	TRBJ1-1
CASSLASGDGYTF	TGTGCCAGCAGCTTAGCTTCGGGGGATGGCTACACCTTC	NA	TRBV7-8	NA	TRBJ1-2
CASTPWDSESYEQYF	TGTGCCAGCACCCCCTGGGACAGCGAGAGTTACGAGCAGTACTTC	NA	TRBV13	TRBD1	TRBJ2-7